This entry describes one T cell receptor beta chain. Its target antigen remains unknown. No clone much larger than this one lies a single base away; base qualities are absent. Focal radiation therapy combined with CTLA-4 blockade (ipilimumab) was tested in patients with chemo-refractory metastatic non-small-cell lung cancer. The sample originates from a study of radiotherapy plus CTLA-4 blockade in lung cancer (dated by TCRdb to the late 2010s). Concerning the study at large: Objective responses occurred in roughly 19% of enrolled patients, and around 29% achieved disease control.

Findings and caveats that apply to the study as a whole: After treatment with radiotherapy and ipilimumab, TCR clones that originated in tumors expanded in peripheral blood. The strongest predictors of response, as reported, were early dynamic changes in blood T cell clones along with a rise in serum interferon-beta after radiation.

Library preparation employed the immunoSEQ multiplex PCR assay. TCRdb obtained this table from immuneACCESS and retained in-frame rearrangements with V and J assigned. These tables miss some clones; where compared with another copy, unresolved V genes account for less than half of the shortfall, and the remainder is unexplained. The sample table shows about 25,000 clones, and 65% to 85% are seen once. Approximately 3.5% of the sample is held by the ten biggest clonotypes. The sequencing used peripheral blood, collected from a patient treated with radiotherapy plus ipilimumab. The TCR comes from a human donor with non-small cell lung cancer who had stable disease on radiotherapy plus ipilimumab.

CDR3 reads: CASSPGQGYNEQFF. The sequence in DNA is TGTGCCAGCTCGCCGGGACAGGGTTACAATGAGCAGTTCTTC. The chain links TRBV18 with TRBJ2-1, and 9 junctional nucleotides match TRBD1. Per the germline V gene, KGHSH is the CDR1 and LQKENI is the CDR2. Trimmed from V: 6 bases; trimmed from J: 4 bases; junction bases lacking a gene match: 4. From the cysteine through the phenylalanine, the CDR3 covers 14 amino acids. The retained sequence is limited to the CDR3, 42 bases, with the frame set at the first base.